These 32 T cell receptor beta chains were sequenced from one sample in a study of graft-versus-host responses after intestinal transplantation. The repertoire was sequenced with immunoSEQ multiplex PCR; TCRdb's copy has only in-frame clones and lacks some. The sample holds 150,000 or so clones, around nine tenths seen once. These receptors have no identified antigens. The sample in question was unstimulated CD4+ T cells sorted from spleen or lymph node cells, obtained before intestinal transplant. Receptors originate from a human donor who received an intestinal transplant.

This clone was picked up a small number of times. The V gene is TRBV6-1, the J gene TRBJ1-2; D is unresolved. The CDR3 loop spans 13 amino acids. V was trimmed by 8 bases and J by 4 bases, leaving 14 bases between them. Germline V gene sequence: CDR1 MNHNS, CDR2 SASEGT. The CDR3 DNA is TGTGCCAGCCGATTGATTTTTACCTATGGCTACACCTTC. Translation: CASRLIFTYGYTF.

This clone occurred once. This sequence joins TRBV28 and TRBJ1-2; D remains unclear. V was pared by 4 bases and J by 5 bases, with 11 bases between. Germline-derived CDR1 and CDR2 are MDHEN and SYDVKM. The CDR3 spans 13 residues. DNA for the CDR3: TGTGCCAGCAGTTCTCGAGGCAGTTATGGCTACACCTTC. Translation: CASSSRGSYGYTF.

The V and J genes are TRBV27 and TRBJ1-4; 11 nucleotides match TRBD1. Per the germline V gene, CDR1 is MNHEY and CDR2 is SMNVEV (reference sequence). The ends lost 6 bases at V and 6 bases at J; junction bases unmatched: 9. This CDR3 has 16 amino acids. The CDR3 sequence: CASSSGTGGSYEKLFF. CDR3 DNA: TGTGCCAGCAGCTCCGGGACAGGGGGATCCTATGAAAAACTGTTTTTT. Variable domain in full (rest from reference TRBV27 and TRBJ1-4): EAQVTQNPRYLITVTGKKLTVTCSQNMNHEYMSWYRQDPGLGLRQIYYSMNVEVTDKGDVPEGYKVSRKEKRNFPLILESPSPNQTSLYFCASSSGTGGSYEKLFFGSGTQLSVL.

V and J are TRBV27 and TRBJ2-3, with 7 bases lining up with TRBD1. Germline V gene lookup returns CDR1 MNHEY and CDR2 SMNVEV (reference sequence). CDR3 length: 15 amino acids. Trimming cost V 1 base and J 5 bases; bases outside gene matches: 6. The CDR3 DNA reads TGTGCCAGCAGTTTATGGAGGACAGGCGGAGATACGCAGTATTTT. It specifies CASSLWRTGGDTQYF.

The chain is built from TRBV28 and TRBJ1-1; D is uncertain. Trimming removed 7 bases from V and 0 bases from J, with 9 bases in between. The CDR3 totals 13 residues. Per the germline V gene, CDR1 is MDHEN and CDR2 is SYDVKM. In DNA form, the CDR3 reads TGTGCCAGCATGGTGGTCATGAACACTGAAGCTTTCTTT. It codes for CASMVVMNTEAFF. The full variable domain, in which reference TRBV28 and TRBJ1-1 provide the parts outside the CDR3, is DVKVTQSSRYLVKRTGEKVFLECVQDMDHENMFWYRQDPGLGLRLIYFSYDVKMKEKGDIPEGYSVSREKKERFSLILESASTNQTSMYLCASMVVMNTEAFFGQGTRLTVV.

V is TRBV5-4 and J is TRBJ2-4; 7 nucleotides line up with TRBD1. The V gene's germline CDR1 is SGHNT and CDR2 YYREEE (reference sequence). This CDR3 region has 14 residues. Losses at the gene ends were 0 bases for V and 6 bases for J; bases not matched to a gene: 3. CDR3 sequence: CASSLGQGRNIQYF. The CDR3 DNA sequence: TGTGCCAGCAGCTTGGGACAGGGTAGAAACATTCAGTACTTC.

The chain has TRBV9 and TRBJ2-1, with 7 bases matching TRBD2. The CDR3 has 15 residues. Trimming at V came to 0 bases and at J to 4 bases, leaving 4 bases not matched to a gene. CDR1 is SGDLS and CDR2 is YYNGEE in the germline V gene. CDR3: CASSVGGRAYNEQFF. The CDR3, as DNA: TGTGCCAGCAGCGTAGGTGGGAGGGCTTACAATGAGCAGTTCTTC.

CDR3 sequence: CAWRPYQVPNTEAFF. As DNA, the CDR3 is TGTGCCTGGAGACCCTATCAGGTGCCCAACACTGAAGCTTTCTTT. The chain uses TRBV30 and TRBJ1-1, with unresolved D. Per the germline V gene, CDR1 is GTSNPN and CDR2 is SVGIG (reference sequence). The germline V and J ends were trimmed by 3 bases and 2 bases, with 16 bases remaining between them. CDR3 length: 15 residues.

The J gene is TRBJ1-3, the V gene TRBV6-5, with D perhaps matching TRBD1 (5 bases). The ends were cut back, 5 bases at V and 6 bases at J, with 11 bases in the middle. Germline assignment: CDR1 MNHEY and CDR2 SVGAGI. The CDR3 runs 13 residues. CDR3 protein: CASSNRGKNTIYF. The CDR3, as DNA: TGTGCCAGCAGTAACCGGGGGAAAAACACCATATATTTT.

The genes are TRBV5-1 and TRBJ2-5; tentatively, D is TRBD1 (6 bases). V was trimmed by 3 bases and J by 3 bases, leaving 18 bases between them. CDR3 length equals 16 residues. Looked up from germline, CDR1 is SGHRS and CDR2 is YFSETQ. The CDR3 reads CASSSPGVRGKETQYF. In nucleotides, the CDR3 is TGCGCCAGCAGCTCCCCAGGGGTCCGAGGGAAAGAGACCCAGTACTTC.

CDR3 amino acids: CASSPGTPQETQYF. For the CDR3, the DNA is TGTGCCAGCAGCCCGGGGACTCCCCAAGAGACCCAGTACTTC. The chain combines TRBV9 with TRBJ2-5, with D tentatively TRBD2 (6 bases). Trimming removed 4 bases from V and 1 base from J, with 11 bases in between. This CDR3 has 14 amino acids. CDR1 and CDR2 (germline): SGDLS, YYNGEE.

This chain connects TRBV19 to TRBJ1-1; D call uncertain. Germline CDR1 LNHDA, CDR2 SQIVND (reference sequence). The CDR3 contains 11 residues. V was shortened by 4 bases and J by 10 bases, with 10 bases between the two germline ends. The CDR3 region has the DNA TGTGCCAGTAGTAACGGGGTCGGAGCTTTCTTT. Amino acids: CASSNGVGAFF.

The chain is built from TRBV5-1 and TRBJ1-3; D is possibly TRBD1 (6 bases). This CDR3 contains 20 residues. The V gene's germline CDR1 is SGHRS and CDR2 YFSETQ. The V end lost 4 bases, the J end lost 2 bases, and 28 bases lay between the germline ends. Here the CDR3 reads CASSNLGARGAKDPGNTIYF. The CDR3 nucleotides read TGCGCCAGCAGCAACCTCGGCGCGCGGGGGGCGAAGGACCCTGGAAACACCATATATTTT.

This rearrangement joins TRBV5-4 to TRBJ1-1; unclear D gene. Trimming pared 4 bases from V and 4 bases from J, leaving 8 bases between. The CDR3 has 12 residues. CDR1 is SGHNT and CDR2 is YYREEE in the germline V gene (reference sequence). This CDR3 is CASSAGGTEAFF. CDR3 nucleotides: TGTGCCAGCAGCGCCGGTGGCACTGAAGCTTTCTTT.

This clone was seen a single time. This rearrangement joins TRBV18 to TRBJ2-7; D not certain. The germline CDR1 and CDR2 sequences are KGHSH and LQKENI. CDR3 length equals 15 residues. V lost 0 bases and J 2 bases, leaving 11 bases between the germline ends. CDR3 coding DNA: TGTGCCAGCTCACCACCGATGGCAGCAGCCTACGAGCAGTACTTC. Translating gives CASSPPMAAAYEQYF.

V gene TRBV9 combines with J gene TRBJ2-2; 15 bases fit TRBD2. V lost 3 bases, J lost 10 bases, and 10 bases stayed unmatched. This CDR3 has 17 amino acids. In germline, CDR1 is SGDLS, CDR2 YYNGEE. The DNA for the CDR3 is TGTGCCAGCAGCGCCAGGACTAGCGGGAGGGCCTCTGAGGAGCTGTTTTTT. Translating it yields CASSARTSGRASEELFF.

This rearrangement joins TRBV28 to TRBJ2-1; 8 bases are a match to TRBD2. Germline CDR1 MDHEN, CDR2 SYDVKM. The CDR3 covers 16 residues. The J segment lost 4 bases and the V segment lost 6 bases, leaving 11 bases of the junction unmatched. CDR3 region: CASSLLMSGSYNEQFF. The CDR3 nucleotides read TGTGCCAGCAGCCTACTTATGAGCGGGAGTTACAATGAGCAGTTCTTC.

The chain uses TRBV5-4 and TRBJ2-3, with 9 bases that match TRBD1. The germline V gene encodes CDR1 SGHNT and CDR2 YYREEE (reference sequence). V lost 0 bases to trimming and J lost 4 bases; unmatched junction nucleotides: 6. This CDR3 comprises 16 residues. CDR3 amino acids: CASSLGGQGRSDTQYF. The CDR3 DNA is TGTGCCAGCAGCTTGGGGGGACAGGGAAGGTCAGATACGCAGTATTTT. The variable domain in full, with the rest retrieved from reference TRBV5-4 and TRBJ2-3, is ETGVTQSPTHLIKTRGQQVTLRCSSQSGHNTVSWYQQALGQGPQFIFQYYREEENGRGNFPPRFSGLQFPNYSSELNVNALELDDSALYLCASSLGGQGRSDTQYFGPGTRLTVL.

This clone was seen a handful of times. This specimen includes other DNA sequences encoding the same CDR3. The chain uses TRBV18 and TRBJ2-7, with a tentative D call TRBD2 (6 bases). The V end was cut by 3 bases, the J end by 0 bases, with 9 bases between. Germline values: CDR1 KGHSH, CDR2 LQKENI. The CDR3 is made up of 14 amino acids. This chain's CDR3 is CASSPDGSSYEQYF. In nucleotides, the CDR3 is TGTGCCAGCTCACCTGACGGGAGCTCCTACGAGCAGTACTTC.

The chain joins TRBV6-5 to TRBJ2-1; 12 bases are a match to TRBD2. This CDR3 has 14 residues. V lost 11 bases to trimming and J lost 6 bases; unmatched junction nucleotides: 8. CDR1 and CDR2 (germline): MNHEY, SVGAGI. CDR3 sequence reads: CAARLAGVSNEQFF. CDR3 DNA: TGTGCCGCCAGACTAGCGGGAGTGAGCAATGAGCAGTTCTTC.

This chain links TRBV7-3 with TRBJ2-2; maybe TRBD2 (5 bases). The CDR3 covers 14 residues. V shed 8 bases and J shed 4 bases, with 14 bases lying between them. In germline, CDR1 is SGHTA, CDR2 FQGTGA. CDR3 DNA: TGTGCCAGCGGAAACGGGGTCGGCACCGGGGAGCTGTTTTTT. Translated: CASGNGVGTGELFF.

The chain couples TRBV30 to TRBJ2-4; TRBD1 matches at 8 bases. The CDR3 covers 15 residues. The trim removed 3 bases at V and 0 bases at J, leaving 4 bases unmatched. Germline lookup yields CDR1 GTSNPN and CDR2 SVGIG (reference sequence). The CDR3 is CAWSLRGLAKNIQYF. The CDR3 DNA reads TGTGCCTGGAGCCTCAGGGGGCTAGCCAAAAACATTCAGTACTTC.

This clone was detected only a few times. The rearrangement links TRBV5-6 to TRBJ2-3, with D possibly TRBD1 on 6 matching bases. In germline, CDR1 is SGHDT, CDR2 YYEEEE. Between the trimmed V and J ends, which lost 2 bases and 5 bases, there was a span of 12 bases. The CDR3 loop spans 14 amino acids. CDR3 coding DNA: TGTGCCAGCAGCTTCACAGGGTTGGGAGATACGCAGTATTTT. It is translated as CASSFTGLGDTQYF.

The V gene is TRBV9, the J gene TRBJ2-7, with 8 bases aligning to TRBD1. The CDR3 sequence is 15 residues long. The germline CDR1 and CDR2 sequences are SGDLS and YYNGEE. The V segment lost 3 bases and the J segment 1 base; nucleotides outside the gene matches: 6. The CDR3 sequence: CASSASGGASYEQYF. DNA for the CDR3: TGTGCCAGCAGCGCATCAGGGGGCGCTTCCTACGAGCAGTACTTC.

The chain couples TRBV2 to TRBJ2-2; 8 nucleotides align to TRBD2. Germline lookup yields CDR1 SNHLY and CDR2 FYNNEI. CDR3 length: 13 amino acids. The V and J ends lost 6 bases and 4 bases, in that order; junction bases with no gene match: 1. The CDR3 spells CASRLAVTGELFF. The DNA for the CDR3 is TGTGCCAGCAGACTAGCGGTCACCGGGGAGCTGTTTTTT.

The chain employs TRBV18 and TRBJ2-3, with 8 bases identical to TRBD2. The CDR3 is made up of 15 amino acids. V dropped 3 bases and J dropped 4; count of bases not matched to a gene: 6. Germline-derived CDR1 and CDR2 are KGHSH and LQKENI. CDR3 sequence reads: CASSPQGLGADTQYF. CDR3 bases: TGTGCCAGCTCACCGCAGGGACTAGGAGCAGATACGCAGTATTTT.

The J gene is TRBJ2-3, the V gene TRBV27; possibly TRBD2 for D (6 bases). In germline, CDR1 is MNHEY, CDR2 SMNVEV (reference sequence). CDR3 size: 15 residues. V gave up 5 bases and J gave up 4 bases, with 16 bases separating them. CDR3 protein: CASSTSTRGADTQYF. The CDR3 nucleotides read TGTGCCAGCAGTACTAGCACCCGAGGGGCAGATACGCAGTATTTT.

This chain uses TRBV30 with TRBJ1-2; D unclear. Germline CDR1 GTSNPN, CDR2 SVGIG (reference sequence). The CDR3 consists of 15 residues. V lost 0 bases to trimming and J lost 2 bases, with 13 bases between them. Here the CDR3 reads CAWSVRGGVNYGYTF. The CDR3 DNA reads as TGTGCCTGGAGTGTACGAGGCGGGGTGAACTATGGCTACACCTTC. The complete variable domain, with remaining parts taken from reference TRBV30 and TRBJ1-2, reads SQTIHQWPATLVQPVGSPLSLECTVEGTSNPNLYWYRQAAGRGLQLLFYSVGIGQISSEVPQNLSASRPQDRQFILSSKKLLLSDSGFYLCAWSVRGGVNYGYTFGSGTRLTVV.

The chain carries TRBV5-4 and TRBJ2-3; D assignment may be TRBD1 or TRBD2 (5 bases each). The CDR3 length is 15 residues. V was shortened by 0 bases and J by 0 bases, with 8 bases between the two germline ends. Per germline, CDR1 SGHNT and CDR2 YYREEE (reference sequence). CDR3 protein: CASSLAGASTDTQYF. CDR3 DNA: TGTGCCAGCAGCTTGGCCGGGGCTAGCACAGATACGCAGTATTTT. Full variable domain (outside the CDR3, taken from reference TRBV5-4 and TRBJ2-3): ETGVTQSPTHLIKTRGQQVTLRCSSQSGHNTVSWYQQALGQGPQFIFQYYREEENGRGNFPPRFSGLQFPNYSSELNVNALELDDSALYLCASSLAGASTDTQYFGPGTRLTVL.

This clone was detected only a few times. The chain recombines TRBV19 with TRBJ2-7, with TRBD2 matching 8 bases. This CDR3 is 13 amino acids long. Germline loops: CDR1 LNHDA, CDR2 SQIVND (reference sequence). V gave up 5 bases and J gave up 5 bases; unmatched junction bases: 5. CDR3 in amino acids: CASSPGTRDEQYF. The CDR3 nucleotides read TGTGCCAGTAGTCCCGGGACTAGGGACGAGCAGTACTTC.

The rearrangement joins TRBV9 to TRBJ2-1, with no clear D. Trimming cost V 0 bases and J 8 bases, with 6 bases left between them. CDR1 SGDLS and CDR2 YYNGEE come from the germline V gene. The CDR3 totals 12 residues. The CDR3 protein is CASSVDGDEQFF. For the CDR3, the DNA is TGTGCCAGCAGCGTAGATGGGGATGAGCAGTTCTTC.

This sequence joins TRBV11-2 and TRBJ2-1, with 7 nucleotides matching TRBD1. Germline V gene sequence: CDR1 SGHAT, CDR2 FQNNGV. This CDR3 region has 16 residues. V dropped 2 bases and J dropped 4; count of bases not matched to a gene: 8. This chain's CDR3 is CASSLFEGAGYNEQFF. The CDR3 DNA is TGTGCCAGCAGCTTATTCGAGGGGGCAGGGTACAATGAGCAGTTCTTC.